Shown below are 9 T cell receptor beta chains from a single sample sequenced in a study of Graves' ophthalmopathy and Graves' hyperthyroidism. RNA transcripts were the template, and TCR beta CDR3 regions were amplified from them. An initial RT-PCR round employing HTBI primers preceded a second-round multiplex PCR. TCRdb re-analysed the multiplex PCR reads in MiXCR, keeping a single row per CDR3 protein. The sample yields some 1.1 million distinct CDR3 sequences, 36% seen once. The specimen sequenced was peripheral blood or thyroid tissue (not recorded which). These receptors were obtained from an adult man with Graves' hyperthyroidism.

The chain links TRBV5-1 to TRBJ1-2; no clear D. Germline CDR1 reads SGHRS; CDR2 reads YFSETQ. This CDR3 comprises 14 residues. Trimming left V 3 bases short and J 7 bases short, with 16 bases between. In nucleotides, the CDR3 is TGCGCCAGCAGCTCCGGGGATGGCCCGTTTGGCTACACCTTC. Amino acids: CASSSGDGPFGYTF. Drawing the rest from reference TRBV5-1 and TRBJ1-2, the complete variable domain is KAGVTQTPRYLIKTRGQQVTLSCSPISGHRSVSWYQQTPGQGLQFLFEYFSETQRNKGNFPGRFSGRQFSNSRSEMNVSTLELGDSALYLCASSSGDGPFGYTFGSGTRLTVV.

This chain links TRBV10-3 with TRBJ1-1, with D uncertain. The CDR3 consists of 16 residues. Germline CDR1 and CDR2: ENHRY and SYGVKD. Between the trimmed V and J ends, which lost 10 bases and 0 bases, there was a span of 21 bases. The CDR3 sequence is CASRPLWLGLNTEAFF. The CDR3 nucleotides read TGTGCCAGCAGGCCTCTCTGGTTGGGGTTGAACACTGAAGCTTTCTTT.

Many counts were recorded for this clonotype. This sequence joins TRBV2 and TRBJ2-7, with no clear D. V lost 3 bases and J 4 bases, leaving 10 bases between the germline ends. There are 13 residues in the CDR3. Germline V gene lookup returns CDR1 SNHLY and CDR2 FYNNEI. The CDR3 spells CASSEFGLYEQYF. The CDR3 DNA reads as TGTGCCAGCAGTGAGTTCGGGCTGTACGAGCAGTACTTC.

V usage is TRBV14 and J usage is TRBJ1-1; D is possibly TRBD1 (6 bases). Looked up from germline, CDR1 is SGHDN and CDR2 is FVKESK. V lost 3 bases and J 4 bases, leaving 15 bases between the germline ends. The CDR3 is 15 residues long. The CDR3 here is CASSHHIGGVTEAFF. The CDR3 coding sequence is TGTGCCAGCAGCCACCACATAGGGGGGGTCACTGAAGCTTTCTTT.

This clonotype came up a few times. V is TRBV12-3 or TRBV12-4 and J is TRBJ1-2; perhaps TRBD1 as D (5 bases). This CDR3 contains 13 residues. Between the trimmed V and J ends, which lost 5 bases and 6 bases, there was a span of 13 bases. The CDR3: CASSPRGDDGYTF. CDR3 bases: TGTGCCAGCAGTCCCCGAGGGGACGATGGCTACACCTTC.

This clonotype was counted at least ten times. This chain connects TRBV19 to TRBJ1-2, with a weak D call TRBD1 (6 bases). Germline lookup yields CDR1 LNHDA and CDR2 SQIVND (reference sequence). V dropped 3 bases and J dropped 4 bases, with 12 bases sitting between them. The CDR3 is made up of 14 amino acids. CDR3 DNA: TGTGCCAGTAGTATCCAGGGGAGTATCTATGGCTACACCTTC. Amino acids: CASSIQGSIYGYTF.

This clonotype was found many times. The rearrangement links TRBV7-8 to TRBJ2-7, with 11 bases lining up with TRBD1. Germline V CDR1 and CDR2: SGHVS, FQNEAQ. There are 15 residues in the CDR3. J lost 3 bases, V lost 3 bases, and 4 bases had no gene match. This CDR3 is CASSFGTGGIYEQYF. The CDR3 bases are TGTGCCAGCAGCTTCGGGACAGGGGGAATCTACGAGCAGTACTTC.

This clonotype showed up many times. The chain links TRBV7-9 to TRBJ1-2; D remains ambiguous. The CDR3 contains 14 residues. The V and J ends lost 5 bases and 9 bases respectively, with 19 bases between them. CDR1 and CDR2 (germline): SEHNR, FQNEAQ (reference sequence). The CDR3 nucleotides read TGTGCCAGCAGCCCTCCGGGAACCGTTATGAGCTACACCTTC. Translating gives CASSPPGTVMSYTF.

With respect to this clonotype: The junction differs from germline at one of its ends, possibly a read error. This chain joins TRBV10-3 and TRBJ2-2, with a possible D match to TRBD1 (5 bases). Germline values: CDR1 ENHRY, CDR2 SYGVKD. CDR3 size: 15 residues. The CDR3 bases are TGTGCCAGCAGTTTCAGGGCATCTAGCACCGGGGAGCTGTTTTTT. It translates to CASSFRASSTGELFF.